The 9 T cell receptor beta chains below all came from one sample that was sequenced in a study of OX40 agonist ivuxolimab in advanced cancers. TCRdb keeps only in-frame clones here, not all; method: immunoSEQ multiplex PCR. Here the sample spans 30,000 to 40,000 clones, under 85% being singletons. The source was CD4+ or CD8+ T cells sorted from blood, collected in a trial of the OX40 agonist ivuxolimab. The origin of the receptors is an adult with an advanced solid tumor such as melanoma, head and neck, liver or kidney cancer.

The CDR3 protein is CAWSSGTYNEQFF. CDR3 coding DNA: TGTGCCTGGAGTTCCGGGACATACAATGAGCAGTTCTTC. The chain is built from TRBV30 and TRBJ2-1, with D possibly matching TRBD1 (6 bases). V was cut by 2 bases and J by 4 bases, with 9 bases left in between. The germline V gene encodes CDR1 GTSNPN and CDR2 SVGIG (reference sequence). The CDR3 covers 13 residues.

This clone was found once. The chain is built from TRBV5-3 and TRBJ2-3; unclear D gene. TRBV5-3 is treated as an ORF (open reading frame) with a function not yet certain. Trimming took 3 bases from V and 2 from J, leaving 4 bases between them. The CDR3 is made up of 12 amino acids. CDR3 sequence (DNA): TGTGCCAGAAGCTCGACCACAGATACGCAGTATTTT. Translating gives CARSSTTDTQYF.

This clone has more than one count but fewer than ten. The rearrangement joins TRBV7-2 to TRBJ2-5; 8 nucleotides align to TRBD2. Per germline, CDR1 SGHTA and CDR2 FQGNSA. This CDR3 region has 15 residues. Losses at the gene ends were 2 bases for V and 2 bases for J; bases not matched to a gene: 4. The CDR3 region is CASSLQRGPQETQYF. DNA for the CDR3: TGTGCCAGCAGCTTACAGCGGGGGCCACAAGAGACCCAGTACTTC.

The CDR3 here is CAWSGRQEAFF. The CDR3 coding sequence is TGTGCCTGGAGTGGAAGGCAAGAAGCTTTCTTT. The chain uses TRBV30 and TRBJ1-1, with D hard to call. Trimming took 1 base from V and 8 from J, leaving 8 bases between them. CDR1 is GTSNPN, CDR2 SVGIG, per germline (reference sequence). The CDR3 runs 11 residues.

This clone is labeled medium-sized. In nucleotides, the CDR3 is TGTGCCAGCTCCGGCGGCTCTGGAAACACCATATATTTT. Amino acid sequence: CASSGGSGNTIYF. This chain connects TRBV18 to TRBJ1-3; D gene ambiguous. The germline V and J ends were trimmed by 6 bases and 0 bases, with 6 bases remaining between them. The length of the CDR3 is 13 residues. Germline V gives CDR1 KGHSH, CDR2 LQKENI. Looking up the rest from reference TRBV18 and TRBJ1-3 gives the full variable domain: NAGVMQNPRHLVRRRGQEARLRCSPMKGHSHVYWYRQLPEEGLKFMVYLQKENIIDESGMPKERFSAEFPKEGPSILRIQQVVRGDSAAYFCASSGGSGNTIYFGEGSWLTVV.

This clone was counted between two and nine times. The CDR3 nucleotides read TGTGCCAGCAGCTTAGCGATTGGGGAGCAAGAGACCCAGTACTTC. Translation gives CASSLAIGEQETQYF. The rearrangement joins TRBV7-9 to TRBJ2-5; possibly TRBD2 for D (5 bases). Germline CDR1 SEHNR, CDR2 FQNEAQ (reference sequence). This CDR3 spans 15 amino acids. With 0 bases removed from V and 2 bases from J, the gap between germline ends came to 10 bases.

This chain's CDR3 is CASSALIAQPQHF. The DNA of the CDR3 is TGTGCCAGCAGTGCCCTGATTGCTCAGCCCCAGCATTTT. The chain is built from TRBV6-1 and TRBJ1-5; D gene uncertain. The CDR3 covers 13 residues. Trimming shortened V by 4 bases and J by 6 bases, and 10 bases separated the two germline ends. In germline, CDR1 is MNHNS, CDR2 SASEGT.

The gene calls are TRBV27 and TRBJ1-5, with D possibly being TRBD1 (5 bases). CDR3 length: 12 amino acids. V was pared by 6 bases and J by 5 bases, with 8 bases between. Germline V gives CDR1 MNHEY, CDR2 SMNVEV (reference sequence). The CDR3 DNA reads TGTGCCAGCAGGCGGGGGGATCAGCCCCAGCATTTT. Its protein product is CASRRGDQPQHF.

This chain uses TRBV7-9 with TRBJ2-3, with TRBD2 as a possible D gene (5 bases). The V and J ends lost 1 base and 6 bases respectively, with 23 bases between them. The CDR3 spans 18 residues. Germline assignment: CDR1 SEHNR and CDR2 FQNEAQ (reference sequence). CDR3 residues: CASSLVTLEDLRGDTQYF. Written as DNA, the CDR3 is TGTGCCAGCAGCTTAGTTACCTTGGAGGACCTTAGAGGGGATACGCAGTATTTT.